This paragraph reports one TCR beta chain. Its target is unknown. This entry belongs to a study of TIL therapy for anti-PD-1-resistant metastatic lung cancer. On the study more broadly: Median patient age was 54, ranging about 38-80 years. Findings and caveats of the study: The baseline peripheral repertoire was partially replaced by infused TIL clonotypes that later decayed.

Germline CDR1 reads SGHTA; CDR2 reads FQGNSA. The CDR3 length is 15 residues. V was cut by 3 bases and J by 2 bases, with 13 bases left in between. Time point: pre-treatment sample, taken before nivolumab and TIL therapy. This was the immunoSEQ v3 assay. The method was immunoSEQ multiplex PCR; TCRdb's version includes in-frame clones alone and lacks a portion of them. This sample has around 50,000 clones, with around 67% found just once. The sample here was blood, taken at baseline. This clonotype was obtained from a person aged 25-85 years with non-small cell lung cancer. This sequence joins TRBV7-2 and TRBJ1-2, with D maybe TRBD1 (5 bases). CDR3 DNA: TGTGCCAGCAGCTTGGGCAGGGTCTACAACTATGGCTACACCTTC. Its protein is CASSLGRVYNYGYTF.